This T cell receptor beta chain was sequenced for a study of cytomegalovirus exposure and HLA in healthy donors. Study in general: Under 85% of approximately 400 genotyped donors fell in the Caucasian-associated ancestry cluster.

A multiplex PCR was run with 60 Vbeta primers and 13 Jbeta primers. Sequencing used immunoSEQ multiplex PCR; TCRdb keeps in-frame clones, though not all of them. The profile shows 120,000 or so clones, approximately 84% of them singletons. V was cut by 5 bases and J by 0 bases, with 11 bases left in between. The CDR3 contains 15 residues. From germline, CDR1 is KGHSH and CDR2 LQKENI. The rearrangement links TRBV18 to TRBJ1-3, with a tentative D call TRBD1 (5 bases). The sample was PBMCs. The TCR originated in a man younger than 35 in good health and CMV-seropositive. As DNA, the CDR3 is TGTGCCAGCTCATCATCGACAGTCTCTGGAAACACCATATATTTT. It yields the protein CASSSSTVSGNTIYF.